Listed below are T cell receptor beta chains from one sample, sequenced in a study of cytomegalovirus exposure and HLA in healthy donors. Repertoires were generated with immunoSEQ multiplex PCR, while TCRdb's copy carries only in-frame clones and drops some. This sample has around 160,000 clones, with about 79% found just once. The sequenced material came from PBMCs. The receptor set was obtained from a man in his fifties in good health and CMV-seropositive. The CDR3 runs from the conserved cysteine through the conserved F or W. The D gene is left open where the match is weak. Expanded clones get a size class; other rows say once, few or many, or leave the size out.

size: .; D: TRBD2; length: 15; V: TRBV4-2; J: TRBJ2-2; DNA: TGTGCCAGCGCCCCGACTAGCGCGGCCACCGGGGAGCTGTTTTTT; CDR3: CASAPTSAATGELFF
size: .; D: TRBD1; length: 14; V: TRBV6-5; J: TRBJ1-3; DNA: TGTGCCAGCAGTCTTAAGGGGGCAGGAAACACCATATATTTT; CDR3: CASSLKGAGNTIYF
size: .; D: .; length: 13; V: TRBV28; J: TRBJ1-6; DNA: TGTGCCAGCAGGCAGTCCTATAATTCACCCCTCCACTTT; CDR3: CASRQSYNSPLHF
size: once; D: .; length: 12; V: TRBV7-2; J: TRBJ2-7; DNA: TGTGCCAGCAGCTCCAACTCCTACGAGCAGTACTTC; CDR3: CASSSNSYEQYF
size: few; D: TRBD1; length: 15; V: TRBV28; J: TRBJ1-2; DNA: TGTGCCAGCAGTTCCCACGGCAGGACAGGGGATGGCTACACCTTC; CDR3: CASSSHGRTGDGYTF
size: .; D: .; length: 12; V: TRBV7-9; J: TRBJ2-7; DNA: TGTGCCAGCAGCTTTCTTTCCTACGAGCAGTACTTC; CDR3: CASSFLSYEQYF
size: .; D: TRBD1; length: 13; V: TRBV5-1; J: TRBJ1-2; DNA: TGCGCCAGCAGCCCGGACAGGGGCTATGGCTACACCTTC; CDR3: CASSPDRGYGYTF
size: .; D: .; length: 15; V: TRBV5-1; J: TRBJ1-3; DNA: TGCGCCAGCAGCTTGGGACGGAACGGCCAGGACACCATATATTTT; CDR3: CASSLGRNGQDTIYF
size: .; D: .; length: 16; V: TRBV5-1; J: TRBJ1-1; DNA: TGCGCCAGCAGCACCCGAACCGGGAGGGGCAACACTGAAGCTTTCTTT; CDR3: CASSTRTGRGNTEAFF
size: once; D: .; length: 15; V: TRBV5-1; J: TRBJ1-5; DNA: TGCGCCAGCAGCTTGGATGGGGGGGGCGGGCAGCCCCAGCATTTT; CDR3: CASSLDGGGGQPQHF
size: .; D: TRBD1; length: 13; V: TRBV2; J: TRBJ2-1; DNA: TGTGCCAGCAAGGGGGCGTCGATACATGAGCAGTTCTTC; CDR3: CASKGASIHEQFF
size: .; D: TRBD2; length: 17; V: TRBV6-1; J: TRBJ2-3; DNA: TGTGCCAGCAGTGAGATGGGCGGGGGGGCCTCTGGAGATACGCAGTATTTT; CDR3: CASSEMGGGASGDTQYF
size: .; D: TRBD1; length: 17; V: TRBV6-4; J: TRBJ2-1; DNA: TGTGCCAGCAGTGACCACGGCTTTGGGACAGGTTACAATGAGCAGTTCTTC; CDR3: CASSDHGFGTGYNEQFF
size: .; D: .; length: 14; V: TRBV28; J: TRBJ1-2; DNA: TGTGCCAGCAGTTCACCACCGCATACTAGTGGCTACACCTTC; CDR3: CASSSPPHTSGYTF
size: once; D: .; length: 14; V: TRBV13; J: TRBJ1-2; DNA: TGTGCCAGCAGCTTAGGGGCCGGGACAAAAGGCTACACCTTC; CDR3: CASSLGAGTKGYTF
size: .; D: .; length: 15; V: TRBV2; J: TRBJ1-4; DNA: TGTGCCAGCATAGTAGTTGGGGCAGCGTCAGGAAAACTGTTTTTT; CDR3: CASIVVGAASGKLFF
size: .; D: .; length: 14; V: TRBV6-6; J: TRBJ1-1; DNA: TGTGCCAGCAGTTACTCGACAGGGAACACTGAAGCTTTCTTT; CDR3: CASSYSTGNTEAFF
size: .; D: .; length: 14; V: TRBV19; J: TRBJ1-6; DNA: TGTGCCAGTAGTGTGGCAGGTGGTAATTCACCCCTCCACTTT; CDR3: CASSVAGGNSPLHF
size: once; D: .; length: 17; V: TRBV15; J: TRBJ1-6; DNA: TGTGCCACCAGCAGCTCGGCGTTCGGACAGAGAAATTCACCCCTCCACTTT; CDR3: CATSSSAFGQRNSPLHF
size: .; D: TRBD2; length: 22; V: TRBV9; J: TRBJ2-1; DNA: TGTGCCAGCAGCGCCCCTTTCATCTGGACTAGCGGGGTCCAATCCTCCTACAATGAGCAGTTCTTC; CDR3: CASSAPFIWTSGVQSSYNEQFF
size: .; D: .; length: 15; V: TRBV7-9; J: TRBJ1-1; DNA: TGTGCCAGCAGCTTCGGAGGGGAGAGAGGCACTGAAGCTTTCTTT; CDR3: CASSFGGERGTEAFF
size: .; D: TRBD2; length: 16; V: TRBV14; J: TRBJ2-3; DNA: TGTGCCAGCAGCCAAGGTAGCGGGACTAGCACAGATACGCAGTATTTT; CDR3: CASSQGSGTSTDTQYF
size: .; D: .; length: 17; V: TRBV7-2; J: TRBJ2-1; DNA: TGTGCCAGCAGCTTACGTACAGGGGGGGCTTACTACAATGAGCAGTTCTTC; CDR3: CASSLRTGGAYYNEQFF
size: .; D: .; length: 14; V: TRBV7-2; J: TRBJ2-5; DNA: TGTGCCAGCAGCTCCCAGGGGGGCCAAGAGACCCAGTACTTC; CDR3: CASSSQGGQETQYF